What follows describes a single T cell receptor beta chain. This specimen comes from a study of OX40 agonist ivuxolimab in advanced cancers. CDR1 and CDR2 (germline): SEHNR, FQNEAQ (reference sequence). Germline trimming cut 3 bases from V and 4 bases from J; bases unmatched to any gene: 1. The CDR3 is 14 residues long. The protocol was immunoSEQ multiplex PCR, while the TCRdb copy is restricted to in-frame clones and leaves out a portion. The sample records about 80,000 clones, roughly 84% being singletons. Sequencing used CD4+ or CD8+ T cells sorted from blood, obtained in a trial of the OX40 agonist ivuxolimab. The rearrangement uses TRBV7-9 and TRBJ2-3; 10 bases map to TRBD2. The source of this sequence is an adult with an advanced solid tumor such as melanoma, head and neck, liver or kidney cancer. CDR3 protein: CASSFGLAADTQYF. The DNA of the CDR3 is TGTGCCAGCAGCTTCGGACTAGCGGCAGATACGCAGTATTTT.